This T cell receptor beta chain was sequenced for a study of blood T cell repertoires in COVID-19. V was pared by 0 bases and J by 4 bases, with 7 bases between. CDR3 length: 14 residues. Germline lookup yields CDR1 PRHDT and CDR2 FYEKMQ (reference sequence). As handled by the study authors: Amplification of reference gene primers was used by the study to estimate nucleated cell counts. Produced via immunoSEQ multiplex PCR; TCRdb's table is partial and in-frame only. That table supplies the V and J calls and clone size; D and trimming were determined from the DNA. The sample lists 150,000 to 200,000 clones, about 85% occurring once.

Sequencing was carried out using peripheral blood. This TCR came from a man between 65 and 85 years old who had recovered from COVID-19. The chain is built from TRBV13 and TRBJ1-5; perhaps TRBD1 as D (5 bases). CDR3 DNA sequence: TGTGCCAGCAGCTTAGGGGGGGGGAATCAGCCCCAGCATTTT. Translating gives CASSLGGGNQPQHF.